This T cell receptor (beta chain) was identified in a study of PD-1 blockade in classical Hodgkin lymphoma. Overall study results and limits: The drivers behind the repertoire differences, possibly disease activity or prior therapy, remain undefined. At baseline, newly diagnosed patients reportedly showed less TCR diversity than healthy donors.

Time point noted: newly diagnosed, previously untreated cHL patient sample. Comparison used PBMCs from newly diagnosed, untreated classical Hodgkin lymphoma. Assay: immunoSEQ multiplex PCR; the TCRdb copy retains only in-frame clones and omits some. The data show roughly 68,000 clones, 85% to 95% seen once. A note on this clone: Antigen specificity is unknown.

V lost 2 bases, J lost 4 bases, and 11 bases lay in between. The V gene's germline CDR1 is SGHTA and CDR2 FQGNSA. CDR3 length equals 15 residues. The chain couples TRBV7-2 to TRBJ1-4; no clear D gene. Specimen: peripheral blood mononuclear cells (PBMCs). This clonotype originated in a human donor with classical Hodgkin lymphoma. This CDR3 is CASSLSGSLNEKLFF. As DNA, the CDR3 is TGTGCCAGCAGCTTAAGTGGATCCCTTAATGAAAAACTGTTTTTT.